The rows below give T cell receptor beta chains drawn from one sample of a study of T cells in Graves' hyperthyroidism and ophthalmopathy. TCRdb redid the calling of the multiplex PCR reads with MiXCR, one entry per CDR3 protein. The repertoire includes about 130,000 distinct CDR3 sequences, less than 25% of them detected once, and around two thirds sits in the top ten. Material for sequencing was blood. These receptor sequences come from a woman aged 50 to 60 with Graves' hyperthyroidism that later progressed to Graves' ophthalmopathy. The CDR3 runs from the conserved cysteine through the conserved F or W.

J: TRBJ2-5; V: TRBV29-1; CDR3: CSVEWVRLAEETQYF
J: TRBJ1-6; V: TRBV7-6; CDR3: CASSPGQSSPLHF
J: TRBJ2-2; V: TRBV6-1; CDR3: CASSAPGGGRTGELFF
J: TRBJ1-6; V: TRBV19; CDR3: CASSTTGNSPLHF
J: TRBJ1-2; V: TRBV28; CDR3: CASSSPPDGAIDYTF
J: TRBJ1-5; V: TRBV6-1; CDR3: CASTKGSNQPQHF
J: TRBJ1-5; V: TRBV20-1; CDR3: CSARDRGGRGQPQHF
J: TRBJ2-5; V: TRBV29-1; CDR3: CSVGWRFQETQYF
J: TRBJ1-5; V: TRBV6-1; CDR3: CASSGGDGNQPQHF
J: TRBJ2-7; V: TRBV14; CDR3: CASSPLDRGRHEQHF
J: TRBJ1-1; V: TRBV27; CDR3: CASSSYSDAENTEAFF
J: TRBJ1-5; V: TRBV29-1; CDR3: CSVVLGGNSNQPQHF
J: TRBJ2-1; V: TRBV6-2/TRBV6-3; CDR3: CASKVSGLAGRVRNEQFF
J: TRBJ2-3; V: TRBV20-1; CDR3: CSATDGLANENTDTQYF
J: TRBJ1-2; V: TRBV29-1; CDR3: CSVSSGYGYTF
J: TRBJ1-1; V: TRBV28; CDR3: CASMAGYTNTEAFF
J: TRBJ2-7; V: TRBV3-1; CDR3: CASSQYHEQYF
J: TRBJ1-2; V: TRBV7-9; CDR3: CASSLPTGAGYTF
J: TRBJ2-1; V: TRBV12-3/TRBV12-4; CDR3: CASTLGGGIGNEQFF
J: TRBJ2-1; V: TRBV11-2; CDR3: CASSLTPGGAYNEQFF
J: TRBJ1-5; V: TRBV28; CDR3: CASGPPSNQPQHF
J: TRBJ2-1; V: TRBV3-1; CDR3: CASTSTGTNEQFF
J: TRBJ1-1; V: TRBV29-1; CDR3: CSALTGVGAFF
J: TRBJ1-6; V: TRBV30; CDR3: CACSGGLNSPLHF
J: TRBJ2-3; V: TRBV27; CDR3: CASRRTRVSTDTQYF
J: TRBJ2-3; V: TRBV3-1; CDR3: CASSPWGLAERTDTQYF
J: TRBJ2-3; V: TRBV28; CDR3: CASSWGDLTDTQYF
J: TRBJ2-2; V: TRBV28; CDR3: CASSLGGGNTGELFF
J: TRBJ2-1; V: TRBV30; CDR3: CAWTWGSYNEQFF
J: TRBJ2-7; V: TRBV5-1; CDR3: CASSLGQGEYEQYF
J: TRBJ1-2; V: TRBV19; CDR3: CASSLTGATGYTF